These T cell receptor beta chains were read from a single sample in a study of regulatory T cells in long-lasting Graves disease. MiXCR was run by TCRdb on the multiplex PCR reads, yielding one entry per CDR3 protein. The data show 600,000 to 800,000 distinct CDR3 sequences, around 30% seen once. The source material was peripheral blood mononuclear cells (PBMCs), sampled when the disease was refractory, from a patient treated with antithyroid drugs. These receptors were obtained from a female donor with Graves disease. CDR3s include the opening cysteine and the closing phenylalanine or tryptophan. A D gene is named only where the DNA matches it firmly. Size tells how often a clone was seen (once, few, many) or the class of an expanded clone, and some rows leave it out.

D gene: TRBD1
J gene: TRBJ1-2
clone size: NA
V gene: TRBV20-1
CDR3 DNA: TGCAGTGCTAGGTACAGGGGGTATGGCTACACCTTC
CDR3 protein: CSARYRGYGYTF

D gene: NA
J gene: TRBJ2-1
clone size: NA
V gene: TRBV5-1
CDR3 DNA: TGCGCCAGCAGCTGGGGTGGTCTAGAAAGGGTTCGGAAGGACAATGAGCAGTTCTTC
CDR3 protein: CASSWGGLERVRKDNEQFF

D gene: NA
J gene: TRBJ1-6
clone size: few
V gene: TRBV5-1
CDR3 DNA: TGCGCCAGCAGCTTGGGCGGGGGGACCAATTCACCCCTCCACTTT
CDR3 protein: CASSLGGGTNSPLHF

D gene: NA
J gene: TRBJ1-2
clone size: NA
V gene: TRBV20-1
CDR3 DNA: TGCAGTGCTAGAGATCTTATGGACACAGTTTCTTACTATGGCTACACCTTC
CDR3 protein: CSARDLMDTVSYYGYTF

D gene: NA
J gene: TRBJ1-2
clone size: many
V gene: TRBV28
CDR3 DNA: TGTGCCAGCAGTTTATACGCAGGGACGTCCTTCGGCTACACCTTC
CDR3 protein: CASSLYAGTSFGYTF

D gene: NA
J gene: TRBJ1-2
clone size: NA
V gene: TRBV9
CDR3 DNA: TGTGCCAGCAGCGTAGGAGGCAGGGTGAACTATGGCTACACCTTC
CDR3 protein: CASSVGGRVNYGYTF

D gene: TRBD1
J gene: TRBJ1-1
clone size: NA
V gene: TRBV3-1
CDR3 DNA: TGTGCCAGCAGCCAAAGCCAGACAGGGGTGAAAGCTTTCTTT
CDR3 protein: CASSQSQTGVKAFF

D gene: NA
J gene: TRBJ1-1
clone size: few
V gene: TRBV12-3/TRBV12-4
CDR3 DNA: TGTGCCAGCAGTTACAGGGAAGGGGGCACTGAAGCTTTCTTT
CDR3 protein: CASSYREGGTEAFF

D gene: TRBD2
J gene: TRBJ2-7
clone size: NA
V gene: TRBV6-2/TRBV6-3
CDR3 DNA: TGTGCCAGCAGTTACTCGAAAGTGAGCGGGAGTTACGAGCAGTACTTC
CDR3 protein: CASSYSKVSGSYEQYF

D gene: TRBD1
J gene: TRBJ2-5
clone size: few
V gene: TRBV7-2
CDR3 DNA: TGTGCCAGCAGCTTGTTTGGCAGGGGGATGGCGACCCAGTACTTC
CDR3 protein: CASSLFGRGMATQYF

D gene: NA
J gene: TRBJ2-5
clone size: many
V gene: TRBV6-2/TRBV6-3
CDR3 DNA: TGTGCCAGCAGTTACCAACCCTCGGCCCAGTACTTC
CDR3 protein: CASSYQPSAQYF

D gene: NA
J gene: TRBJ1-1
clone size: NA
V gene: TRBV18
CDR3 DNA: TGTGCCAGCTCACCGTTGACGGGGGCCACTGAAGCTTTCTTT
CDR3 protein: CASSPLTGATEAFF

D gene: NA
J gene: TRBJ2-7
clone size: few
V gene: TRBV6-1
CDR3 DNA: TGTGCCAGCAGAGTCACCCGGACGGAGGGGTCCTACGAGCAGTACTTC
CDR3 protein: CASRVTRTEGSYEQYF

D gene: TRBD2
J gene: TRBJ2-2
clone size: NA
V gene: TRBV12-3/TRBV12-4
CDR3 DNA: TGTGCCAGCAGTCCAAGCGGGAGGCGGACCGGGGAGCTGTTTTTT
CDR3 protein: CASSPSGRRTGELFF

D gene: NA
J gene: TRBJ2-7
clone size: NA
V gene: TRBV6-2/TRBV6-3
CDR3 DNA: TGTGCCAGCATTAACAGGGAGAGCTCCTACGAGCAGTACTTC
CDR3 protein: CASINRESSYEQYF

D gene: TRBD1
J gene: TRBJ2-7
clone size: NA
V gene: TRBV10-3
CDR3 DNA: TGTGCCATCAGGGGGGGACAGGGGGCGCGGGAGCAGTACTTC
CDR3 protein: CAIRGGQGAREQYF

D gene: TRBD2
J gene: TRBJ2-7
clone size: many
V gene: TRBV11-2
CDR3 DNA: TGTGCCAGCAGCTTATCAGCGGGAGTGAACGAGCAGTACTTC
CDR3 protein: CASSLSAGVNEQYF

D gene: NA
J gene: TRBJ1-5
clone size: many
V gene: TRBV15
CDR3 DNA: TGTGCCACCAGCAGAGAAAATCAGCCCCAGCATTTT
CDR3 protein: CATSRENQPQHF

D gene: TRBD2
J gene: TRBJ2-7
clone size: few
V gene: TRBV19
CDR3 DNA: TGTGCCAGTAGTATAGTCAGGGCTAGCGGCGTCTACGAGCAGTACTTC
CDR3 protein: CASSIVRASGVYEQYF

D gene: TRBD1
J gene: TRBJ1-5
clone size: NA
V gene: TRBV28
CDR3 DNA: TGTGCCAGCAGTTATACTACAGGGGTGGGTCAGCCCCAGCATTTT
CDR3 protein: CASSYTTGVGQPQHF

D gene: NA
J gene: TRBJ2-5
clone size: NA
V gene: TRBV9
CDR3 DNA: TGTGCCAGCAGCGCTGTCTCCCTGAGGGACGGGACCCAGTACTTC
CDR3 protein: CASSAVSLRDGTQYF

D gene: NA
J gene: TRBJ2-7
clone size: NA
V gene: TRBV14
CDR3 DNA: TGTGCCAGCAGCCAAGACCCGCGGCGGGTCCGGGACGGGGAGCAGTACTTC
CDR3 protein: CASSQDPRRVRDGEQYF

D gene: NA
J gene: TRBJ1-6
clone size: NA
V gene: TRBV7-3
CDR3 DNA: TGTGCCAGCAGCTCCAAGGGTGGCTCCTATAATTCACCCCTCCACTTT
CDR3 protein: CASSSKGGSYNSPLHF

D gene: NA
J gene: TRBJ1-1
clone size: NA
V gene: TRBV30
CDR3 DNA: TGTGCCTGGAATTTAGGGACCCTTCTAAATAGGGCTGAAGCTTTCTTT
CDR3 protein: CAWNLGTLLNRAEAFF

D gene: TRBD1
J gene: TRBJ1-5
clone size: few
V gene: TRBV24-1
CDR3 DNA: TGTGCCACCAGTGATTCAACAGGGGGACAGCCCCAGCATTTT
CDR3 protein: CATSDSTGGQPQHF